The clone carrying this T cell receptor beta chain came up a few times. The data stem from a study of PD-1 blockade in classical Hodgkin lymphoma. Sample time point: cycle 4 day 1 (C4D1), after about 6 weeks of nivolumab. With no exception, relapse followed autologous stem cell transplantation in all patients, and brentuximab vedotin exposure varied. The repertoire was sequenced with immunoSEQ multiplex PCR; TCRdb's copy has only in-frame clones and lacks some. The sample holds about 20,000 clones, roughly 80% seen once. The specimen comprised peripheral blood mononuclear cells (PBMCs), sampled before the fourth cycle of nivolumab. The TCR comes from a human donor with classical Hodgkin lymphoma.

This chain's CDR3 is CASSLLVTDTQYF. In DNA form, the CDR3 reads TGTGCCAGCAGCTTATTGGTTACAGATACGCAGTATTTT. This sequence joins TRBV7-7 and TRBJ2-3; D remains ambiguous. Germline CDR1 SSHAT, CDR2 FNYEAQ (reference sequence). Trimming took off 2 bases at V and 3 bases at J, with 6 bases between the two ends. The CDR3 totals 13 residues.